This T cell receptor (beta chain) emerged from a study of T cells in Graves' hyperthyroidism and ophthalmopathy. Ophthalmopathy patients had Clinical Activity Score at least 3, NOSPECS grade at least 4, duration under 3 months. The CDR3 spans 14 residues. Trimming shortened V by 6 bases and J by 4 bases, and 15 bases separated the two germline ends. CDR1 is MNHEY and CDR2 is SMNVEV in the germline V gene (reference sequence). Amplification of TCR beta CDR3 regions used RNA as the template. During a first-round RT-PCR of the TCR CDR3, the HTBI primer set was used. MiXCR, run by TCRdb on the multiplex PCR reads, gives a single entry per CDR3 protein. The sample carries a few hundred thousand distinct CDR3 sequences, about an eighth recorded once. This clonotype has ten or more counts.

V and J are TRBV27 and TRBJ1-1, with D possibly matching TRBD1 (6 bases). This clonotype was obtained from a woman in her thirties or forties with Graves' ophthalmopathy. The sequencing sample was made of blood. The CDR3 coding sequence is TGTGCCAGCAGCCCCTCCTTAGGGGGCACTGAAGCTTTCTTT. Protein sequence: CASSPSLGGTEAFF.